Detailed here is one T cell receptor beta chain. TCRdb used MiXCR to reprocess the PCR reads, holding one entry per CDR3 protein. The sample yields fewer than 20,000 distinct CDR3 sequences, about 45% seen once. The data were obtained in a study of tumor-infiltrating lymphocytes in oesophageal squamous cell carcinoma. Germline V gene data show CDR1 as MNHNS and CDR2 as SASEGT. The CDR3 extends over 11 amino acids. Trimming cost V 9 bases and J 4 bases, with 8 bases left between them. This receptor was identified in a male donor with esophageal squamous cell carcinoma. The rearrangement links TRBV6-1 to TRBJ2-3; D remains unclear. The specimen sequenced was esophageal tumor tissue. Written as DNA, the CDR3 is TGTGCCAGTCAGCAGGCAGATACGCAGTATTTT. It specifies CASQQADTQYF.